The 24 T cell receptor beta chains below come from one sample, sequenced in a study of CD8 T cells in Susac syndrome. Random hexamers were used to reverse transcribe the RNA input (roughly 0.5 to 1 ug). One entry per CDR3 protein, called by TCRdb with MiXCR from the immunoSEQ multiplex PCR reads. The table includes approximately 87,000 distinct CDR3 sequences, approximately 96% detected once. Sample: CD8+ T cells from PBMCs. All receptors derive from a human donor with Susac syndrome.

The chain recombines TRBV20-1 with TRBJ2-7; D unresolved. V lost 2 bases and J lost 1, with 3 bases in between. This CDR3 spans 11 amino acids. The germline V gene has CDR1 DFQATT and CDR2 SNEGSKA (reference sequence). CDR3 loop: CSARRSYEQYF. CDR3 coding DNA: TGCAGTGCTAGACGATCCTACGAGCAGTACTTC.

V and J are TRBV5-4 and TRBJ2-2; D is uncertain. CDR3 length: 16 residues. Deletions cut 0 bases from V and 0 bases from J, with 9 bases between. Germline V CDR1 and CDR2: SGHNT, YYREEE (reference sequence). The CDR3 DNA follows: TGTGCCAGCAGCTTGGGACGGACCACGAACACCGGGGAGCTGTTTTTT. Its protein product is CASSLGRTTNTGELFF.

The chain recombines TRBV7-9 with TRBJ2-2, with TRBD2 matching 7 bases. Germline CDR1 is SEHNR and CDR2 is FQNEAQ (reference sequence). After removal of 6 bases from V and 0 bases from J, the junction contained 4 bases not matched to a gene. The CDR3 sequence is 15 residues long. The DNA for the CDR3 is TGTGCCAGCAGATTCAGCGGGACGAACACCGGGGAGCTGTTTTTT. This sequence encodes CASRFSGTNTGELFF.

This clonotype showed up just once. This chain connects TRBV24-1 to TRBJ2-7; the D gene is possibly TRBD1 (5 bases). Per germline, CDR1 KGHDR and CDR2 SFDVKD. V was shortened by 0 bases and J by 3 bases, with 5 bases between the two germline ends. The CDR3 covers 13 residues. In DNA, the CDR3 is TGTGCCACCAGTGATTTGGACAGCTACGAGCAGTACTTC. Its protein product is CATSDLDSYEQYF.

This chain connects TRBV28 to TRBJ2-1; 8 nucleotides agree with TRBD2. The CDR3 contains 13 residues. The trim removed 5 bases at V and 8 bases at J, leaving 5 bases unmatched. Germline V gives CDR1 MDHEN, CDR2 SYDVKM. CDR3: CASSAASGHEQFF. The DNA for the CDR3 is TGTGCCAGCAGTGCCGCTAGCGGGCATGAGCAGTTCTTC.

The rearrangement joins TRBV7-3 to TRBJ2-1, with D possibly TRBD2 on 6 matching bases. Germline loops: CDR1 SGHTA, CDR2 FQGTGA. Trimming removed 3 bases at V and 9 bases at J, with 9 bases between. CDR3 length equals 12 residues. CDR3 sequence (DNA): TGTGCCAGCAGCTTGATGGGGGGTGAGCAGTTCTTC. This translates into CASSLMGGEQFF.

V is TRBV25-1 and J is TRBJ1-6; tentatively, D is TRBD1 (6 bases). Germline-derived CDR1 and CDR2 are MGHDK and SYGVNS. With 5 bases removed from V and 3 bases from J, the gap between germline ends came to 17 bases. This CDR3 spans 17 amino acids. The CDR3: CASSPQVGHLYNSPLHF. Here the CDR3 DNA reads TGTGCCAGCAGTCCCCAAGTGGGACACCTCTATAATTCACCCCTCCACTTT.

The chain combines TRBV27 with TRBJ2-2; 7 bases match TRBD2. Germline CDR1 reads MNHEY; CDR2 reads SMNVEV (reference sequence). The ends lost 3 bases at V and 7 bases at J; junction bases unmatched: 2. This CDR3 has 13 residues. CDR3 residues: CASSLRTSGELFF. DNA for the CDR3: TGTGCCAGCAGTTTGCGGACTAGCGGGGAGCTGTTTTTT.

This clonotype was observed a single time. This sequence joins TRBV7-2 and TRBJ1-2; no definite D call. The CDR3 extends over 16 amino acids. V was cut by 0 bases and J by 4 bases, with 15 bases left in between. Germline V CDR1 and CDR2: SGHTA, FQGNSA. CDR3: CASSLAWTGIIYGYTF. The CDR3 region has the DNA TGTGCCAGCAGCTTAGCCTGGACGGGGATAATCTATGGCTACACCTTC.

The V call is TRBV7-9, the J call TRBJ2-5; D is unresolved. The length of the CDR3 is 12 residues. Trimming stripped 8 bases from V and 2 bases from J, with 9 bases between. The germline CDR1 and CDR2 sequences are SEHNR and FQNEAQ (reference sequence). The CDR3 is CASANLQETQYF. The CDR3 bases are TGTGCCAGCGCGAACTTACAAGAGACCCAGTACTTC.

The CDR3 is CASSREGIPRTDTQYF. CDR3 nucleotides: TGTGCCAGCAGTCGGGAGGGAATACCCCGCACAGATACGCAGTATTTT. The chain couples TRBV6-6 to TRBJ2-3, with 8 bases identical to TRBD2. V gave up 5 bases and J gave up 1 base; unmatched junction bases: 8. Germline V lookup: CDR1 MNHNY, CDR2 SVGAGI (reference sequence). The CDR3 is 16 amino acids.

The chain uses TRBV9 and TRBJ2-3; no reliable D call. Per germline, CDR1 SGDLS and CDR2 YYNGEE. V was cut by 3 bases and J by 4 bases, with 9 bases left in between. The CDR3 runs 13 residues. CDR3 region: CASSEADADTQYF. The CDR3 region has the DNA TGTGCCAGCAGCGAGGCTGATGCAGATACGCAGTATTTT. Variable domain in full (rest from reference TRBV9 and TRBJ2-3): DSGVTQTPKHLITATGQRVTLRCSPRSGDLSVYWYQQSLDQGLQFLIQYYNGEERAKGNILERFSAQQFPDLHSELNLSSLELGDSALYFCASSEADADTQYFGPGTRLTVL.

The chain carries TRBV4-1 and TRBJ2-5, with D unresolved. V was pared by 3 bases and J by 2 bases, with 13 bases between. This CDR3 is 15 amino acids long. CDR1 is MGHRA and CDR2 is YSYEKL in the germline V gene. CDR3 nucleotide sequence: TGCGCCAGCAGCCAGGAAGGCAGAAATCAAGAGACCCAGTACTTC. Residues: CASSQEGRNQETQYF.

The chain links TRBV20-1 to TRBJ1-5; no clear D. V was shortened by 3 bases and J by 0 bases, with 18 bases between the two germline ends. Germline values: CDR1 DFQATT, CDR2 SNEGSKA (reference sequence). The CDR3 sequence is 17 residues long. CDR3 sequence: CSARPSSREYSNQPQHF. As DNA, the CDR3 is TGCAGTGCTAGGCCTTCCTCCCGGGAGTATAGCAATCAGCCCCAGCATTTT.

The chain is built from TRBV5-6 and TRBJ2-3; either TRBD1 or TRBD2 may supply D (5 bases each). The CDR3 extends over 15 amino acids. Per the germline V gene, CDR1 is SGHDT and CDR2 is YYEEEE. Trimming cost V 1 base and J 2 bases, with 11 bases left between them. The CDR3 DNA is TGTGCCAGCAGCTTGAATCGGGACCTCACAGATACGCAGTATTTT. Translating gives CASSLNRDLTDTQYF.

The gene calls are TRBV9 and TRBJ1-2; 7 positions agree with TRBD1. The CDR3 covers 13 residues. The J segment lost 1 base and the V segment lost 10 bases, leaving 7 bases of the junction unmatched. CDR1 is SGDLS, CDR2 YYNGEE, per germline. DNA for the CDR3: TGTGCCTCTCCCCCAGGGGGTAACTATGGCTACACCTTC. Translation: CASPPGGNYGYTF.

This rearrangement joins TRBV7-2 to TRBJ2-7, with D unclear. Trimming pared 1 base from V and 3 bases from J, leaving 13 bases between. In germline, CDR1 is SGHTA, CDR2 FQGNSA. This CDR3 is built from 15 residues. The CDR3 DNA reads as TGTGCCAGCAGCTTAGACGTTCCGCGGATCTACGAGCAGTACTTC. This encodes CASSLDVPRIYEQYF.

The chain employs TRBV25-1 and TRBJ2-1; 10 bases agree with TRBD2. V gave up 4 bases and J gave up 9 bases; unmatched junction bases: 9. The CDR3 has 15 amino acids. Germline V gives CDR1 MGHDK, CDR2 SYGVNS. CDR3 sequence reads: CASSGTAGGSGEQFF. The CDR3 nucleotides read TGTGCCAGCAGTGGGACAGCGGGAGGGTCCGGTGAGCAGTTCTTC.

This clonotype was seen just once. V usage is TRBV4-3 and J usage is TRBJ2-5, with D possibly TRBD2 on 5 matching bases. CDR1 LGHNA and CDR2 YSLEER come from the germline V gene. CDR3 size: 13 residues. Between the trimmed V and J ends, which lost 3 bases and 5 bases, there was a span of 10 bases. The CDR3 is CASSQEAGETQYF. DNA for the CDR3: TGCGCCAGCAGCCAGGAGGCCGGGGAGACCCAGTACTTC.

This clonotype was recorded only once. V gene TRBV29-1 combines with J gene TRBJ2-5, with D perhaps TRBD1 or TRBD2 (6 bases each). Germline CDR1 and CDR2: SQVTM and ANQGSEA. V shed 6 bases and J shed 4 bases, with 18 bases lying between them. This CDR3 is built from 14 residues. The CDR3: CSVASRGRVETQYF. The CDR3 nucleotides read TGCAGCGTGGCCTCTCGGGGGCGGGTAGAGACCCAGTACTTC.

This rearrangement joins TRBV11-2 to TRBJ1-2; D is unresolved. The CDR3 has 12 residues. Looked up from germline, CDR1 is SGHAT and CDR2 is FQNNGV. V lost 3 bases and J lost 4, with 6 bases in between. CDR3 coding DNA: TGTGCCAGCAGCTTCGGCCCCTATGGCTACACCTTC. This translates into CASSFGPYGYTF.

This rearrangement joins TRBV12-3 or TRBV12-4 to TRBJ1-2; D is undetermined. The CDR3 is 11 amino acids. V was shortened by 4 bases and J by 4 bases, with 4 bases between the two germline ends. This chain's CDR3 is CASSSGYGYTF. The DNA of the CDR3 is TGTGCCAGCAGTTCAGGCTATGGCTACACCTTC.

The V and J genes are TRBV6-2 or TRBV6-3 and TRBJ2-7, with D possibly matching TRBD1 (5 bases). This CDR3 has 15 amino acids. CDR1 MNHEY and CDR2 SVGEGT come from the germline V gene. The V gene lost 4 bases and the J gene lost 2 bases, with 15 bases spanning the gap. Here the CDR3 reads CASSSTGAQTYEQYV. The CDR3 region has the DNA TGTGCCAGCAGTTCAACAGGTGCGCAAACCTACGAGCAGTACGTC.

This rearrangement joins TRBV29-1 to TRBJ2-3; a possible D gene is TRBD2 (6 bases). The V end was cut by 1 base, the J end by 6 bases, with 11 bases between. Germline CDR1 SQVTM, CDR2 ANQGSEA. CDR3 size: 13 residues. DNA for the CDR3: TGCAGCGTTGAAGGGGCTAGCGTGGATACGCAGTATTTT. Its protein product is CSVEGASVDTQYF.